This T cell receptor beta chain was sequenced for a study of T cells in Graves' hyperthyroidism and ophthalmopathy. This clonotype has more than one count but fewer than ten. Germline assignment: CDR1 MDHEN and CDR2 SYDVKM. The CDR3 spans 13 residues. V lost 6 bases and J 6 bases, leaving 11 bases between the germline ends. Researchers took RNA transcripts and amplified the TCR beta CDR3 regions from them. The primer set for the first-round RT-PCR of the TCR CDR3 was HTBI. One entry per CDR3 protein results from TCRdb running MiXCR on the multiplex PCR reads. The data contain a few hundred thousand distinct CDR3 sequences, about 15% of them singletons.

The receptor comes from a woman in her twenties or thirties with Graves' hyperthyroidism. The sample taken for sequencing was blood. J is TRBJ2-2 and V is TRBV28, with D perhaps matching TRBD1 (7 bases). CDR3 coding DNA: TGTGCCAGCAGACCAGGGGGGCCCGGGGAGCTGTTTTTT. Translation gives CASRPGGPGELFF.